The rows below give T cell receptor beta chains drawn from one sample of a study of radiation and T cells in renal cell carcinoma. This table comes from immunoSEQ multiplex PCR, and its TCRdb copy is limited to in-frame clones, with some not included. The repertoire has roughly 92,000 clones, 70% to 85% of them found once; the top ten carry approximately 7.7%. The source was blood, collected from a patient whose treatment included radiotherapy and nephrectomy. All receptors come from a man in his fifties or sixties with renal cell carcinoma. The CDR3 runs from the conserved cysteine through the conserved F or W. D genes are given only for firm matches. Clone size is shown for a subset of rows, as once, few, many or a class of expanded clone.

J: TRBJ2-7
size: NA
V: TRBV30
D: TRBD2
CDR3: CAWSGLAGGSNEQYF
DNA: TGTGCCTGGAGCGGACTAGCGGGAGGGAGCAACGAGCAGTACTTC

J: TRBJ1-4
size: NA
V: TRBV4-3
D: NA
CDR3: CASSTTGINEKLFF
DNA: TGCGCCAGCAGCACCACCGGGATTAATGAAAAACTGTTTTTT

J: TRBJ2-7
size: NA
V: TRBV5-8
D: TRBD2
CDR3: CASSFREGQYEQYF
DNA: TGTGCCAGCAGCTTTAGGGAGGGCCAGTACGAGCAGTACTTC

J: TRBJ2-3
size: few
V: TRBV9
D: NA
CDR3: CASSVGDTQYF
DNA: TGTGCCAGCAGCGTAGGCGATACGCAGTATTTT

J: TRBJ2-7
size: NA
V: TRBV2
D: NA
CDR3: CASSGGTLEQYF
DNA: TGTGCCAGCAGTGGGGGGACTCTCGAGCAGTACTTC

J: TRBJ2-1
size: NA
V: TRBV7-9
D: TRBD2
CDR3: CASMRAGDGNEQFF
DNA: TGTGCCAGCATGCGAGCGGGAGACGGCAATGAGCAGTTCTTC

J: TRBJ2-5
size: NA
V: TRBV12-5
D: TRBD2
CDR3: CASGSGTSGEETQYF
DNA: TGTGCTAGTGGTTCAGGGACTAGCGGGGAAGAGACCCAGTACTTC

J: TRBJ2-5
size: many
V: TRBV4-1
D: NA
CDR3: CASSQGGGQETQYF
DNA: TGCGCCAGCAGCCAAGGAGGGGGTCAAGAGACCCAGTACTTC

J: TRBJ1-5
size: NA
V: TRBV27
D: NA
CDR3: CASSFRPDQPQHF
DNA: TGTGCCAGCAGTTTCAGGCCCGATCAGCCCCAGCATTTT

J: TRBJ1-2
size: NA
V: TRBV4-2
D: TRBD1
CDR3: CASSHGQGSRGYTF
DNA: TGTGCCAGCAGCCACGGACAGGGGAGTCGCGGCTACACCTTC

J: TRBJ2-3
size: NA
V: TRBV19
D: TRBD2
CDR3: CASSRVSGRVTDTQYF
DNA: TGTGCCAGTAGTAGGGTTAGCGGGAGGGTCACAGATACGCAGTATTTT

J: TRBJ2-1
size: NA
V: TRBV7-2
D: TRBD2
CDR3: CASSLASGVYNEQFF
DNA: TGTGCCAGCAGCTTAGCGAGCGGGGTCTACAATGAGCAGTTCTTC

J: TRBJ2-2
size: NA
V: TRBV4-2
D: NA
CDR3: CASSTGGVGELFF
DNA: TGTGCCAGCAGCACCGGGGGCGTCGGGGAGCTGTTTTTT

J: TRBJ2-7
size: NA
V: TRBV5-6
D: NA
CDR3: CASSLRVGASYEQYF
DNA: TGTGCCAGCAGCTTAAGAGTGGGCGCGTCCTACGAGCAGTACTTC

J: TRBJ2-7
size: NA
V: TRBV7-9
D: NA
CDR3: CASSADRTSYEQYF
DNA: TGTGCCAGCAGCGCCGACAGGACCTCCTACGAGCAGTACTTC

J: TRBJ2-3
size: few
V: TRBV4-1
D: TRBD2
CDR3: CASSHPGLAGTDTQYF
DNA: TGCGCCAGCAGCCATCCGGGACTAGCGGGCACAGATACGCAGTATTTT

J: TRBJ2-1
size: NA
V: TRBV11-3
D: TRBD1
CDR3: CASSSGQGGEQFF
DNA: TGTGCCAGCAGCTCGGGACAGGGTGGTGAGCAGTTCTTC

J: TRBJ1-5
size: NA
V: TRBV2
D: NA
CDR3: CASSDRGGGNQPQHF
DNA: TGTGCCAGCAGTGACCGGGGGGGAGGCAATCAGCCCCAGCATTTT

J: TRBJ1-4
size: NA
V: TRBV19
D: NA
CDR3: CASSPLGVGEKLFF
DNA: TGTGCCAGTAGCCCCCTGGGGGTTGGTGAAAAACTGTTTTTT

J: TRBJ2-1
size: NA
V: TRBV11-3
D: NA
CDR3: CASSLVRGNEQFF
DNA: TGTGCCAGCAGCTTAGTTCGGGGCAATGAGCAGTTCTTC

J: TRBJ2-7
size: NA
V: TRBV14
D: TRBD1
CDR3: CASSQPGQGGPTLSYEQYF
DNA: TGTGCCAGCAGCCAACCGGGACAGGGGGGACCAACCCTTTCCTACGAGCAGTACTTC

J: TRBJ2-7
size: NA
V: TRBV6-5
D: TRBD2
CDR3: CASTVGEGAYEQYF
DNA: TGTGCCAGCACGGTGGGGGAGGGAGCCTACGAGCAGTACTTC

J: TRBJ2-7
size: NA
V: TRBV5-1
D: TRBD1
CDR3: CASSLNQGAVEQYF
DNA: TGCGCCAGCAGCTTGAACCAGGGGGCAGTAGAGCAGTACTTC

J: TRBJ1-3
size: NA
V: TRBV5-1
D: NA
CDR3: CASSLAMAGSGNTIYF
DNA: TGCGCCAGCAGCTTGGCCATGGCAGGGTCCGGAAACACCATATATTTT

J: TRBJ2-7
size: NA
V: TRBV6-6
D: NA
CDR3: CASTPPGGGSYEQYF
DNA: TGTGCCAGCACCCCCCCCGGGGGAGGATCCTACGAGCAGTACTTC

J: TRBJ2-3
size: once
V: TRBV27
D: TRBD2
CDR3: CASSSRLAGGRTDTQYF
DNA: TGTGCCAGCAGTTCGAGACTAGCGGGAGGAAGGACAGATACGCAGTATTTT

J: TRBJ2-3
size: NA
V: TRBV4-2
D: TRBD2
CDR3: CASSQTYSGITDTQYF
DNA: TGTGCCAGCAGCCAAACGTACAGCGGGATCACAGATACGCAGTATTTT

J: TRBJ2-7
size: NA
V: TRBV5-1
D: NA
CDR3: CASSLGPRGEQYF
DNA: TGCGCCAGCAGCTTGGGGCCCAGGGGCGAGCAGTACTTC

J: TRBJ1-5
size: NA
V: TRBV6-1
D: TRBD1
CDR3: CASGSQGTGQPQHF
DNA: TGTGCCAGCGGGAGCCAGGGGACAGGACAGCCCCAGCATTTT

J: TRBJ2-7
size: NA
V: TRBV14
D: NA
CDR3: CASSQAGSSYEQYF
DNA: TGTGCCAGCAGCCAAGCCGGCAGCTCCTACGAGCAGTACTTC

J: TRBJ2-7
size: NA
V: TRBV27
D: TRBD1
CDR3: CASSHRGSYEQYF
DNA: TGTGCCAGCAGCCACAGGGGTAGTTACGAGCAGTACTTC